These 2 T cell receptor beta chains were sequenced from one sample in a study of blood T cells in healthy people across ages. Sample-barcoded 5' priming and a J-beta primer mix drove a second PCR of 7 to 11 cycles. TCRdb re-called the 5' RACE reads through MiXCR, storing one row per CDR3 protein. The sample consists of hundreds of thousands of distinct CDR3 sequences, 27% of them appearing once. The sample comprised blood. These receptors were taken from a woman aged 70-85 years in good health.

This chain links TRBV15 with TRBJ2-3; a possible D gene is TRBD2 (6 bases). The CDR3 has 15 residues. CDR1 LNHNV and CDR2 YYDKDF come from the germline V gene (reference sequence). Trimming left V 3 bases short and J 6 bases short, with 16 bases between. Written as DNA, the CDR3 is TGTGCCACCAGCAGGACTAGGGTACCAACGGATACGCAGTATTTT. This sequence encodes CATSRTRVPTDTQYF.

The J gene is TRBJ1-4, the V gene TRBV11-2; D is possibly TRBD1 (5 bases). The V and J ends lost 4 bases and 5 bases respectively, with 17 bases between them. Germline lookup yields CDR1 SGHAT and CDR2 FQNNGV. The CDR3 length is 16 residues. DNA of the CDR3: TGTGCCAGCAGCTACTGGTTTGGGGGGGAGAATGAAAAACTGTTTTTT. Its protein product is CASSYWFGGENEKLFF.